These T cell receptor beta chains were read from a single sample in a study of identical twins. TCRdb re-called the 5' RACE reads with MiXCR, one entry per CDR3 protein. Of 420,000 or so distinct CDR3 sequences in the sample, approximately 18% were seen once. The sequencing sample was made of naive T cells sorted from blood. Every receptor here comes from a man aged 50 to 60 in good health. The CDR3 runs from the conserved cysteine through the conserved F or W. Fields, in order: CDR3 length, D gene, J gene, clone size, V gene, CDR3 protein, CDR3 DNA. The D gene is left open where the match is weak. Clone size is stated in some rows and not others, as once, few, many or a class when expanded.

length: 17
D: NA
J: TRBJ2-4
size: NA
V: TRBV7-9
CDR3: CASSLLLYREAKNIQYF
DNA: TGTGCCAGCAGCTTACTACTCTACAGGGAGGCCAAAAACATTCAGTACTTC

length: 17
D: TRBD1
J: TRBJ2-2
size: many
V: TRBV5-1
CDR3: CASSPANGTVFTGELFF
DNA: TGCGCCAGCAGCCCGGCCAACGGGACAGTATTCACCGGGGAGCTGTTTTTT

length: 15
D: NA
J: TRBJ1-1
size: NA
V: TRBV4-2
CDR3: CASSQDLGVNTEAFF
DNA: TGTGCCAGCAGCCAAGACTTGGGAGTGAACACTGAAGCTTTCTTT

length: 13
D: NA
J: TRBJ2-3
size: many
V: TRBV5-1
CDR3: CASTRQATDTQYF
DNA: TGCGCCAGCACACGACAGGCCACAGATACGCAGTATTTT

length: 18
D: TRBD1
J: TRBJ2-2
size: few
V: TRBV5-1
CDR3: CASSLVGTGRSNTGELFF
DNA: TGCGCCAGCAGCTTGGTTGGGACAGGGAGATCGAACACCGGGGAGCTGTTTTTT

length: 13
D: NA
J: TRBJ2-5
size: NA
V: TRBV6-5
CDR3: CASSYLKGETQYF
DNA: TGTGCCAGCAGTTACCTTAAGGGGGAGACCCAGTACTTC

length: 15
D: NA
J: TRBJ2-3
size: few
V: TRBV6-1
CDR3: CASSRRGEPPDTQYF
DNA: TGTGCCAGCAGTCGGAGGGGGGAGCCCCCAGATACGCAGTATTTT

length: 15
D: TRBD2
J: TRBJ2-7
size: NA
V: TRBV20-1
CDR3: CSAGRTSGSPHEQYF
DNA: TGCAGTGCTGGTAGGACTAGCGGGAGCCCCCACGAGCAGTACTTC

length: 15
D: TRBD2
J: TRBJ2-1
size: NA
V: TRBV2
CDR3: CASSLSGTRTNEQFF
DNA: TGTGCCAGCAGTTTATCCGGGACTAGGACAAATGAGCAGTTCTTC

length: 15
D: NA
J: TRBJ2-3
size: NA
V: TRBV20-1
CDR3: CSARDRPYGHDTQYF
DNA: TGCAGTGCTAGAGATCGTCCATACGGACATGATACGCAGTATTTT

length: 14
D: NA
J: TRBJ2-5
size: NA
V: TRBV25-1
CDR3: CASSEWQGQETQYF
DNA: TGTGCCAGCAGTGAATGGCAGGGGCAAGAGACCCAGTACTTC

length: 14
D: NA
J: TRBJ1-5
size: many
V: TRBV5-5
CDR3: CASSGGGGNQPQHF
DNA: TGTGCCAGCAGCGGAGGGGGTGGCAATCAGCCCCAGCATTTT

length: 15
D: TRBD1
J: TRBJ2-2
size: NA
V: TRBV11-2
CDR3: CASSHFQGDTGELFF
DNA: TGTGCCAGCAGCCATTTTCAGGGGGACACCGGGGAGCTGTTTTTT

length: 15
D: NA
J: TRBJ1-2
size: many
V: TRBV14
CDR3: CASSRRDQGSYGYTF
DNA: TGTGCCAGCAGCCGCCGGGACCAAGGGTCCTATGGCTACACCTTC

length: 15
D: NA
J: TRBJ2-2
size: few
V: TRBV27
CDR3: CASSPGWGNTGELFF
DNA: TGTGCCAGCAGTCCGGGATGGGGAAACACCGGGGAGCTGTTTTTT

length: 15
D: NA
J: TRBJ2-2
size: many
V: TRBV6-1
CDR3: CASSRGYANTGELFF
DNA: TGTGCCAGCAGCCGGGGGTACGCGAACACCGGGGAGCTGTTTTTT

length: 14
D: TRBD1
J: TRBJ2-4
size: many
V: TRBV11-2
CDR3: CASSLGGTGSIQYF
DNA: TGTGCCAGCAGCTTAGGTGGGACAGGGTCCATTCAGTACTTC

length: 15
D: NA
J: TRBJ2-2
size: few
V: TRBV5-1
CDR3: CASSLQGMNTGELFF
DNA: TGCGCCAGCAGCTTGCAGGGAATGAACACCGGGGAGCTGTTTTTT

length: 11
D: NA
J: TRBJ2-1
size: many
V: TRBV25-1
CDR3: CASSEVNEQFF
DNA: TGTGCCAGCAGTGAAGTCAATGAGCAGTTCTTC

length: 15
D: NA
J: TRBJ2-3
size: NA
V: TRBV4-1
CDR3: CASSQDLGGTDTQYF
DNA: TGCGCCAGCAGCCAAGATCTGGGGGGTACAGATACGCAGTATTTT

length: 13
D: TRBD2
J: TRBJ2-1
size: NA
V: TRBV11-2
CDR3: CASSRALAGEQFF
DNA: TGTGCCAGCAGCCGGGCATTAGCGGGGGAGCAGTTCTTC

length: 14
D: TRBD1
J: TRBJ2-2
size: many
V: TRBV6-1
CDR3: CASSAYRGMEELFF
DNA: TGTGCCAGCAGTGCTTACAGGGGAATGGAGGAGCTGTTTTTT

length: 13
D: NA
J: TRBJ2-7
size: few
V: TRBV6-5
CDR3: CASSYRVAYEQYF
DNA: TGTGCCAGCAGTTACAGGGTGGCCTACGAGCAGTACTTC

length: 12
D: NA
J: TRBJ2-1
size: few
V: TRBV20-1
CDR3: CSASQSYNEQFF
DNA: TGCAGTGCCTCCCAATCCTACAATGAGCAGTTCTTC

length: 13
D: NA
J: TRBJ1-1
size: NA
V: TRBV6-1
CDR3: CASRPGTWPEAFF
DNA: TGTGCCAGCAGACCTGGGACGTGGCCTGAAGCTTTCTTT

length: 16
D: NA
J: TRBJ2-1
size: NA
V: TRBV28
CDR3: CASRTDSLHSYNEQFF
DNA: TGTGCCAGCAGAACTGACAGCTTACACTCCTACAATGAGCAGTTCTTC

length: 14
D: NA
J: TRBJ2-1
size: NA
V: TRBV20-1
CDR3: CSARVGHTYNEQFF
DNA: TGCAGTGCTAGAGTGGGGCACACCTACAATGAGCAGTTCTTC

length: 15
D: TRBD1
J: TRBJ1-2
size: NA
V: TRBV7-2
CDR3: CASSLVGTGSGGYTF
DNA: TGTGCCAGCAGCTTAGTTGGGACAGGGTCTGGGGGCTACACCTTC

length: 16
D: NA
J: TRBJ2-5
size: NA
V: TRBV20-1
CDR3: CSASVRTGRGRETQYF
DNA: TGCAGTGCTTCCGTCAGGACAGGGAGGGGTAGGGAGACCCAGTACTTC

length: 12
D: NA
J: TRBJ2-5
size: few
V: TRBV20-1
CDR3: CSATGSRETQYF
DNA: TGCAGTGCTACAGGTTCCCGAGAGACCCAGTACTTC

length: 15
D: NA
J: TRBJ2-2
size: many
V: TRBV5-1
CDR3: CASSITFANTGELFF
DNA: TGCGCCAGCAGTATAACGTTCGCGAACACCGGGGAGCTGTTTTTT

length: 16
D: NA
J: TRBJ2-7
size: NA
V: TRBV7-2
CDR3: CASSLSGPGASYEQYF
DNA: TGTGCCAGCAGCTTATCTGGGCCGGGCGCTTCCTACGAGCAGTACTTC

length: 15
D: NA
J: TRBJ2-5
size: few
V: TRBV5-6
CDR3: CASSFTTDGGQTQYF
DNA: TGTGCCAGCAGCTTTACTACGGACGGTGGGCAGACCCAGTACTTC

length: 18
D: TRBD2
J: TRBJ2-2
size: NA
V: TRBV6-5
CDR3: CASSYIRLAGRYTGELFF
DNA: TGTGCCAGCAGTTACATCCGGCTAGCGGGACGGTACACCGGGGAGCTGTTTTTT

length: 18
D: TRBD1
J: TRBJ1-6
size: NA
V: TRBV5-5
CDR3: CASSLVGAGGPYNSPLHF
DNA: TGTGCCAGCAGCTTGGTGGGGGCAGGGGGCCCCTACAATTCACCCCTCCACTTT

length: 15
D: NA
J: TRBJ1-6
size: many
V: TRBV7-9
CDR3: CASSSWTGPNSPLHF
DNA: TGTGCCAGCAGCTCTTGGACCGGGCCGAATTCACCCCTCCACTTT

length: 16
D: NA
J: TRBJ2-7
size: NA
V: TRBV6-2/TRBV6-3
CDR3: CASSYAVDSLTYEQYF
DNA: TGTGCCAGCAGTTACGCCGTCGACAGCCTAACCTACGAGCAGTACTTC

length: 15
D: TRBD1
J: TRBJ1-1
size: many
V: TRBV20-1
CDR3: CSAPSEGALNTEAFF
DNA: TGCAGTGCGCCGAGTGAGGGGGCCTTGAACACTGAAGCTTTCTTT

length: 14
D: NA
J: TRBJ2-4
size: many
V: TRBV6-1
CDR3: CASSETGSRDIQYF
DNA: TGTGCCAGCAGTGAAACCGGGAGTAGAGACATTCAGTACTTC

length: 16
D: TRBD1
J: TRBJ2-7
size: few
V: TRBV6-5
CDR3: CASSYSGTGPPYEQYF
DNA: TGTGCCAGCAGTTACTCCGGGACAGGGCCACCCTACGAGCAGTACTTC

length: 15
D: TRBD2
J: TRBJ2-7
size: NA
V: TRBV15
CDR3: CATSRDLVAGGEQYF
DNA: TGTGCCACCAGCAGAGATCTTGTAGCGGGTGGCGAGCAGTACTTC

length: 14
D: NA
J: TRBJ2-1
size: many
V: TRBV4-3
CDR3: CASSHIGPSNEQFF
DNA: TGCGCCAGCAGCCACATAGGACCATCCAATGAGCAGTTCTTC

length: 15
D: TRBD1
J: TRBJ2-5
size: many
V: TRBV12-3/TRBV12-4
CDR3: CASSPGTGGLETQYF
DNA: TGTGCCAGCAGTCCCGGGACAGGGGGCTTAGAGACCCAGTACTTC

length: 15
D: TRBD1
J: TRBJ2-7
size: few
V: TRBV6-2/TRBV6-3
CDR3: CASSPGQGYSYEQYF
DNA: TGTGCCAGCAGTCCGGGACAGGGATATTCCTACGAGCAGTACTTC

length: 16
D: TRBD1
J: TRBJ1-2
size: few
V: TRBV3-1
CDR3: CASSQMRGTGVLGYTF
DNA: TGTGCCAGCAGCCAAATGAGGGGGACAGGGGTTCTTGGCTACACCTTC

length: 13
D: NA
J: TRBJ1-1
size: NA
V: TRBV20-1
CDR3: CSAQYIINTEAFF
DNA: TGCAGTGCCCAATATATCATCAACACTGAAGCTTTCTTT

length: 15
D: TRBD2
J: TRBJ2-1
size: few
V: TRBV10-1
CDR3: CASSDKRGGAHEQFF
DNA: TGCGCCAGCAGTGATAAGCGGGGGGGCGCACATGAGCAGTTCTTC

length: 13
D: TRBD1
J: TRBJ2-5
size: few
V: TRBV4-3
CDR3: CASSQEQGATQYF
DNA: TGCGCCAGCAGCCAAGAACAGGGGGCGACCCAGTACTTC

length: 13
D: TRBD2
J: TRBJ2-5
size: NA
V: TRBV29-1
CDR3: CSAGGRLQETQYF
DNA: TGCAGCGCGGGGGGGAGATTACAAGAGACCCAGTACTTC

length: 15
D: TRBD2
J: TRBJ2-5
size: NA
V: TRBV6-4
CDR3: CASSPHLAAPETQYF
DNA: TGTGCCAGCAGTCCACATCTAGCGGCCCCAGAGACCCAGTACTTC

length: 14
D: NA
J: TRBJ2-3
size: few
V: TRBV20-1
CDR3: CSASGATGTDTQYF
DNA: TGCAGTGCTTCAGGGGCGACGGGCACAGATACGCAGTATTTT

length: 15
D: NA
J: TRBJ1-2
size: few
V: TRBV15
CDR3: CATSRDRGAGVGYTF
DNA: TGTGCCACCAGCAGAGATCGAGGGGCTGGGGTTGGCTACACCTTC

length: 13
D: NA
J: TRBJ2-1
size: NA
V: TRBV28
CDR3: CASSLMTDNEQFF
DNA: TGTGCCAGCAGTTTAATGACCGACAATGAGCAGTTCTTC